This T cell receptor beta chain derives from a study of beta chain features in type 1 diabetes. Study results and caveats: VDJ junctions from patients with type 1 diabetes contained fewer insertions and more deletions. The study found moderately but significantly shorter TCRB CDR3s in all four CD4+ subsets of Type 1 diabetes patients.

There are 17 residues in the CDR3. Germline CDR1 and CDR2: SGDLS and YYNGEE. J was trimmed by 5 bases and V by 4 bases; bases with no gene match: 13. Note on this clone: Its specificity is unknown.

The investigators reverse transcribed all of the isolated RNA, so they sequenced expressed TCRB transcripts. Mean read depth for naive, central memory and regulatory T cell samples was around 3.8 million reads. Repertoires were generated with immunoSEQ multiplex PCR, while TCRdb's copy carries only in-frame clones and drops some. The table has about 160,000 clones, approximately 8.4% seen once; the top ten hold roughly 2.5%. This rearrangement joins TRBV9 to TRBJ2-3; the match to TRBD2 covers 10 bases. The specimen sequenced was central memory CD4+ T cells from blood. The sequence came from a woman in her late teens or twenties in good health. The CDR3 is CASSPIRTSGPEDTQYF. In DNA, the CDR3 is TGTGCCAGCAGCCCAATCCGGACTAGCGGCCCCGAAGATACGCAGTATTTT.